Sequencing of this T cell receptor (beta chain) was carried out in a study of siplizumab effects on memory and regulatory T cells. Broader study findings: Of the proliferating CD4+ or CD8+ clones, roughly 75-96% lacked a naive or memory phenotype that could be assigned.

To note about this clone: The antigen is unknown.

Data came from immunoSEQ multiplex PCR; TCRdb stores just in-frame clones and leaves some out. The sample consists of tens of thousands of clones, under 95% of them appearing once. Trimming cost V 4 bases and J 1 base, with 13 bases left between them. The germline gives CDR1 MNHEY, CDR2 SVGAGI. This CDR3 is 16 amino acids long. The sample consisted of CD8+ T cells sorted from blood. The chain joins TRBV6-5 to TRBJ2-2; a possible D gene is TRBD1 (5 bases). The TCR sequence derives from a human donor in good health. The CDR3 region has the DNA TGTGCCAGCAGTTTTGGGGTAGGGGTGAACACCGGGGAGCTGTTTTTT. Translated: CASSFGVGVNTGELFF.